The present T cell receptor beta chain was sequenced within a study of blood T cells in healthy people across ages. General study results and limits: With naive T cell percentage, TCR beta diversity showed a strong correlation.

This clonotype appeared a few times. What it recognizes is unknown. Every donor provided roughly 9.1 milliliters of peripheral blood. Primed by a sample-barcoded 5' primer and a J-beta primer mix, a second PCR proceeded for about 7 to 11 cycles. At least 2.5 million CDR3-containing paired-end reads were obtained per sample. TCRdb re-derived calls from the 5' RACE reads in MiXCR, one entry per CDR3 protein. The data hold some 880,000 distinct CDR3 sequences, with around 34% observed a single time. Sequencing was carried out using blood. This clonotype was obtained from a man aged 18 to 30 in good health.

The CDR3 region has the DNA TGTGCCAGCAGTGCTACCGTGGTCTATACGCAGTATTTT. Translating it yields CASSATVVYTQYF. The chain joins TRBV7-2 to TRBJ2-3; D not certain. Germline-derived CDR1 and CDR2 are SGHTA and FQGNSA. The V end was cut by 6 bases, the J end by 7 bases, with 14 bases between. This CDR3 contains 13 residues.